This T cell receptor beta chain was documented in a study of blood T cell repertoires in COVID-19. Study in general: Specimens from acute and convalescent COVID-19 originated in the United States, Italy and Spain. The analysed material was cDNA or gDNA that came from T cells, B-cell-depleted T cells, or PBMCs.

Clones were read by immunoSEQ multiplex PCR, and TCRdb kept only the in-frame ones, dropping some. The top ten hold about 4% of the sample, which has fewer than 150,000 clones, approximately 80% seen once. Grouping used clinical history reported by participants in a survey and questionnaire. The V and J ends lost 1 base and 5 bases respectively, with 14 bases between them. The CDR3 totals 15 residues. CDR1 and CDR2 (germline): SSHAT, FNYEAQ (reference sequence). Sequences were obtained from PBMCs or T cells enriched from blood (not recorded which). The TCR originated in a man between 45 and 60 years old in a cohort exposed to, infected with or recovered from COVID-19 (not recorded which). The gene calls are TRBV7-7 and TRBJ2-5; TRBD2 might be the D (7 bases). The CDR3 nucleotides are TGTGCCAGCAGCTTAGGGAGGGGGGGCCTGGAGACCCAGTACTTC. It specifies CASSLGRGGLETQYF.